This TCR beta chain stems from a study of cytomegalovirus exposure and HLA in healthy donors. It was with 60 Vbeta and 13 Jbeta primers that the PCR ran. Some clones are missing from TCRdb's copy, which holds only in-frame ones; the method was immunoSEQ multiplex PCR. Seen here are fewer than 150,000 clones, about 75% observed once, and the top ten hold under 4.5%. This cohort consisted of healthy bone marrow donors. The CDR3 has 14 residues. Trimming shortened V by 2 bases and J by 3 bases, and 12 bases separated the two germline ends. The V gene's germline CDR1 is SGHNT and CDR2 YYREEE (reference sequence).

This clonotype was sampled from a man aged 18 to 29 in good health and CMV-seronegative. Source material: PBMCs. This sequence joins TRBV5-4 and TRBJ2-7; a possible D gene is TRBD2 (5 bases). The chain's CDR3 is CASSFSAGDYEQYF. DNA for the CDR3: TGTGCCAGCAGCTTTTCCGCCGGGGACTACGAGCAGTACTTC.